This TCR beta chain is drawn from a study of blood T cell repertoires in COVID-19. Study details: Acute-phase and convalescent COVID-19 samples originated in the United States, Italy and Spain. In each case, the material was cDNA or gDNA derived from T cells, B-cell-depleted T cells, or PBMCs.

Per the authors' pipeline: Reference gene primer amplification in the assay estimated nucleated cell counts. Here immunoSEQ multiplex PCR was the method, and the copy in TCRdb shows in-frame clones only, minus some. V and J calls and clone size come straight from that table; D and trimming were deduced from the DNA. The sample consists of a few hundred thousand clones, around 85% of them appearing once. This CDR3 spans 15 amino acids. From germline, CDR1 is SNHLY and CDR2 FYNNEI. Deletions cut 7 bases from V and 1 base from J, with 14 bases between. The Seattle patients joined while their infection was active and were tracked longitudinally afterward.

Sequencing was done on a sample of peripheral blood. This receptor was taken from a human donor with COVID-19, enrolled during active disease. The donor label of this sample is uncertain. The rearrangement uses TRBV2 and TRBJ1-5; D perhaps matches TRBD1 (6 bases). DNA of the CDR3: TGTGCCAGCAAACAGGGTATCTGGAGCAATCAGCCCCAGCATTTT. This codes for CASKQGIWSNQPQHF.